A selection of T cell receptor beta chains follows, all from one sample in a study of Tregs in tolerant kidney transplant recipients. Only in-frame clones appear in the TCRdb table, and some are missing; sequencing was by immunoSEQ multiplex PCR. Among 45,000 to 55,000 clones listed, about 89% were seen once. The source material was CD8+ T cells from blood (PBMCs), sampled 24 months after the transplant. The source is a human patient who received a combined kidney and bone marrow transplant. A share of the T cells may be of graft donor origin. Both conserved end residues are part of each CDR3.

j_call v_call cdr3_aa
TRBJ2-5 TRBV7-9 CASSPHDRRQETQYF
TRBJ2-3 TRBV9 CASSRALGQGGTDTQYF
TRBJ1-5 TRBV2 CASRRQAPYQPQHF
TRBJ2-1 TRBV14 CASSQGFLEQFF
TRBJ1-1 TRBV9 CASTRSGTGGTEAFF
TRBJ2-1 TRBV7-9 CASSQQGTYNEQFF
TRBJ2-7 TRBV19 CASSHGTGAPYEQYF
TRBJ1-4 TRBV4-1 CASSQVLGEKLFF
TRBJ2-7 TRBV4-3 CASGLAGGPEQYF
TRBJ1-1 TRBV27 CASNWIPLAQNTEAFF
TRBJ1-2 TRBV12-2 CASRLGTILGQGIYGYTF
TRBJ2-3 TRBV9 CASSVVGGGGDTQYF
TRBJ2-5 TRBV7-9 CASNGGLVSPKETQYF
TRBJ2-7 TRBV5-4 CASSFGTGGEQYF
TRBJ1-2 TRBV27 CASSLSGQVHGYTF
TRBJ1-1 TRBV27 CASKWGGNTEAFF
TRBJ2-3 TRBV11-2 CASSLLSGGDTQYF
TRBJ1-2 TRBV5-1 CASSGTGAYGYTF
TRBJ2-7 TRBV21-1 CASSSRKGDRGLHEQYF
TRBJ2-1 TRBV7-3 CASSISGSSYNEQFF
TRBJ2-7 TRBV9 CASSPRTSGTYEQYF
TRBJ2-1 TRBV15 CATSRGDGRGFF
TRBJ2-2 TRBV5-1 CASSLELRPGELFF
TRBJ1-2 TRBV2 CASSEDGTGAFYGYTF
TRBJ2-1 TRBV7-2 CASSLGGSHNEQFF
TRBJ1-3 TRBV29-1 CSVEDRGIPGNTIYF
TRBJ1-1 TRBV4-2 CASSLGQPTYTEAFF
TRBJ2-2 TRBV13 CASSHGTGLAGELFF
TRBJ2-3 TRBV7-6 CASSQDGRGRPDTQYF
TRBJ2-5 TRBV7-9 CASSPGRQYQETQYF
TRBJ2-7 TRBV4-1 CASSPEPGQGYEQYF
TRBJ1-2 TRBV2 CASSEAGGRYGYTF
TRBJ1-2 TRBV7-9 CASSYTGNYYGYTF
TRBJ2-1 TRBV7-9 CASSLVTAGVYNEQFF
TRBJ1-6 TRBV6-6 CASSPPGTGNSPLHF
TRBJ2-7 TRBV7-6 CASSLAGTPFTYEQYF
TRBJ2-2 TRBV19 CASSLQGGFRELFF
TRBJ2-3 TRBV2 CASSEFSGENTDTQYF
TRBJ2-3 TRBV14 CASSQVGGTDTQYF
TRBJ2-1 TRBV29-1 CSVEGLAGGSYNEQFF
TRBJ2-3 TRBV7-9 CASSLPGTSFADTQYF
TRBJ2-7 TRBV28 CASSSRTGGLGEQYF
TRBJ2-1 TRBV28 CASSSRETSGRVNEQFF